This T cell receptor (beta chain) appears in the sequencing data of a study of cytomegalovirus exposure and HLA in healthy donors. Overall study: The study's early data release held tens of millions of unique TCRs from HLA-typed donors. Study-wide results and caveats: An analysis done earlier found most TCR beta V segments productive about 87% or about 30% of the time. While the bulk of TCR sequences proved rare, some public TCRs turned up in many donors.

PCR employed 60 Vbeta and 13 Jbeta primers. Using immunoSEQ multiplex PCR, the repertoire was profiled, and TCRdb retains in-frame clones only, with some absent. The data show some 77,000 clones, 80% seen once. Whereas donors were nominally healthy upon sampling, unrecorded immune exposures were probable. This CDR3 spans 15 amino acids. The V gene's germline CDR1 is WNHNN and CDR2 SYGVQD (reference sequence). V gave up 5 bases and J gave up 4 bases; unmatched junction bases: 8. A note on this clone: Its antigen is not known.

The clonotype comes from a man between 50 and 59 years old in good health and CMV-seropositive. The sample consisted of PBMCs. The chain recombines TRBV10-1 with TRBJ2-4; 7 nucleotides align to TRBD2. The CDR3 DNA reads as TGCGCCAGCAGTACCTTTAGAGCGGGAAAAAACATTCAGTACTTC. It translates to CASSTFRAGKNIQYF.